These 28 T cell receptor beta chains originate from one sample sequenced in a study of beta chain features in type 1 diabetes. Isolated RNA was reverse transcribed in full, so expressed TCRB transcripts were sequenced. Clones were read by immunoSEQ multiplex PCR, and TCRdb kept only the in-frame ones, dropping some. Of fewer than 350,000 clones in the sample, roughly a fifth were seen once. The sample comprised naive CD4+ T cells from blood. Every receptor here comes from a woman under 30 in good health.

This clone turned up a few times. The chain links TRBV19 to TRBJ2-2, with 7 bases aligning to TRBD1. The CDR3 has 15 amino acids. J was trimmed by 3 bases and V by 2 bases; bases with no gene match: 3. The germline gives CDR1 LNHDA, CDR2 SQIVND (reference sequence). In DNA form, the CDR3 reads TGTGCCAGTAGTATAACAGGGGCTGACACCGGGGAGCTGTTTTTT. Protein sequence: CASSITGADTGELFF.

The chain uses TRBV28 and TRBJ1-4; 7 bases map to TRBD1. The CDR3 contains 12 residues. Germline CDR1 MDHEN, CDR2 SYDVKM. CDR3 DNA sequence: TGTGCTTCGAACAGGGGAGTCGAAAAACTGTTTTTT. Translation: CASNRGVEKLFF.

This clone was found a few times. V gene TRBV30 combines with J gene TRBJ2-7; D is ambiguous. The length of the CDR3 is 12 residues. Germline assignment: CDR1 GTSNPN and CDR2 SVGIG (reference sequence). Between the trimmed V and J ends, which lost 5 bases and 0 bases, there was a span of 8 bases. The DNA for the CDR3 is TGTGCCTGGGCCGGGTCCTCCTACGAGCAGTACTTC. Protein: CAWAGSSYEQYF.

The CDR3 nucleotides read TGTGCCAGCAGTGAATATGGCAGCGATGGAGAGCAGTACTTC. This encodes CASSEYGSDGEQYF. This sequence joins TRBV2 and TRBJ2-7; D is ambiguous. Per germline, CDR1 SNHLY and CDR2 FYNNEI. V was trimmed by 2 bases and J by 7 bases, leaving 15 bases between them. CDR3 length: 14 residues.

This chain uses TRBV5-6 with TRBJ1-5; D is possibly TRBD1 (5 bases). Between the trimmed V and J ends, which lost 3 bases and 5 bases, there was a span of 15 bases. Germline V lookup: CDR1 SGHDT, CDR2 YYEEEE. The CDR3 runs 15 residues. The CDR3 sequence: CASSWGWTRDQPQHF. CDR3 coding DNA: TGTGCCAGCAGCTGGGGGTGGACTAGGGATCAGCCCCAGCATTTT.

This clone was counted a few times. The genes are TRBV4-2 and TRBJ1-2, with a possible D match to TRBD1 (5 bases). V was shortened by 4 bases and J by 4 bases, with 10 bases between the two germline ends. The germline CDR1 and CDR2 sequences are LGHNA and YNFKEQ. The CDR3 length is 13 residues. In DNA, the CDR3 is TGTGCCAGCAGCCCCGGACATACCTATGGCTACACCTTC. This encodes CASSPGHTYGYTF.

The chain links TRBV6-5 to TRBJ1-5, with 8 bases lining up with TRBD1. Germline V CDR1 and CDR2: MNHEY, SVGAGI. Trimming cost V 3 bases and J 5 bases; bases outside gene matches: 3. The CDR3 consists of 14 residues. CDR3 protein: CASSYGQGHQPQHF. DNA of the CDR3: TGTGCCAGCAGTTATGGACAGGGTCATCAGCCCCAGCATTTT.

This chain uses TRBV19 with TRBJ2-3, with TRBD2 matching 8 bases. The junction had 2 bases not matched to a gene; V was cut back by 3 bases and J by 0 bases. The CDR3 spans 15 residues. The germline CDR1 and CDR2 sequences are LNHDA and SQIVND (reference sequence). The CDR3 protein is CASSISGASTDTQYF. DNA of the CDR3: TGTGCCAGTAGTATTAGCGGGGCTAGCACAGATACGCAGTATTTT. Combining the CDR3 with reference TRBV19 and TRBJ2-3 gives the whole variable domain DGGITQSPKYLFRKEGQNVTLSCEQNLNHDAMYWYRQDPGQGLRLIYYSQIVNDFQKGDIAEGYSVSREKKESFPLTVTSAQKNPTAFYLCASSISGASTDTQYFGPGTRLTVL.

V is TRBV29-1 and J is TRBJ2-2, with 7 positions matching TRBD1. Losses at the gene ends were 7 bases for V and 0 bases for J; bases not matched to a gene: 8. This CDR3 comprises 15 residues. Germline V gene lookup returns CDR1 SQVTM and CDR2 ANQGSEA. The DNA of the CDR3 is TGCAGCGCCCAAACGGGACAGTCGAACACCGGGGAGCTGTTTTTT. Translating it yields CSAQTGQSNTGELFF.

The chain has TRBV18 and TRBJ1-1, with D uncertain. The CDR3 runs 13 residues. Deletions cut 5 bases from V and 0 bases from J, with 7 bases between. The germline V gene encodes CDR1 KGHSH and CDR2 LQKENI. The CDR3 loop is CASSGAMNTEAFF. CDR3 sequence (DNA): TGTGCCAGCTCAGGAGCAATGAACACTGAAGCTTTCTTT.

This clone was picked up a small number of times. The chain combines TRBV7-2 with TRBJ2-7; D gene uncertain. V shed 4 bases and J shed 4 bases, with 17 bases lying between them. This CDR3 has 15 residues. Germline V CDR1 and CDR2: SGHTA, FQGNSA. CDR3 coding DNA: TGTGCCAGCAGCTCCTCAGGAATGAGTTGGTACGAGCAGTACTTC. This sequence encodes CASSSSGMSWYEQYF.

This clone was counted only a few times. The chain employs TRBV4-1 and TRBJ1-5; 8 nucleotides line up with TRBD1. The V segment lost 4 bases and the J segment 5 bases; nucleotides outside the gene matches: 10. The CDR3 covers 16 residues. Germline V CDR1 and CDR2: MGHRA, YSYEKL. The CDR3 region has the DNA TGCGCCAGCAGCCTTCCGACAGGGGAGAGGGATCAGCCCCAGCATTTT. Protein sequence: CASSLPTGERDQPQHF.

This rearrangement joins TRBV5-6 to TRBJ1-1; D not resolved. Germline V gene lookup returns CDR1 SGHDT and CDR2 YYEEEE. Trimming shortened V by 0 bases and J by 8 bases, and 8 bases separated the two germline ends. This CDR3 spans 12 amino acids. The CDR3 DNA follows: TGTGCCAGCAGCTTGGCCTCCCGGGAAGCTTTCTTT. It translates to CASSLASREAFF.

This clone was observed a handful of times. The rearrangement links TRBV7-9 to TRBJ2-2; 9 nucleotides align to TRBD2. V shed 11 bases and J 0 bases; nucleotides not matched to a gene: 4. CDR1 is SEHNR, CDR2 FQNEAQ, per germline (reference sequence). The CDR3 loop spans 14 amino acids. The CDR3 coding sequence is TGTGCCGGGAGCGGGGGGCCGAACACCGGGGAGCTGTTTTTT. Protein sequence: CAGSGGPNTGELFF.

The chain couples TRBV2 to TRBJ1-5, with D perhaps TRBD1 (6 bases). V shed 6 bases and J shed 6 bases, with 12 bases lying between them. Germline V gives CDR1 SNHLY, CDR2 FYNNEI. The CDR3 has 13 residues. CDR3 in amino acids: CASRPGQRQPQHF. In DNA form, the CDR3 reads TGTGCCAGCAGACCGGGACAACGTCAGCCCCAGCATTTT.

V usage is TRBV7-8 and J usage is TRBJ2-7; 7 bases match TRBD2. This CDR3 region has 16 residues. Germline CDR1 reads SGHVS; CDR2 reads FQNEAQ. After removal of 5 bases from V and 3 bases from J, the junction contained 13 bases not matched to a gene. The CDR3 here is CASSQRGRRELYEQYF. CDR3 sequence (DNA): TGTGCCAGCAGCCAGCGGGGACGGCGGGAGCTCTACGAGCAGTACTTC.

CDR3 region: CATSRDSGSYGYTF. The CDR3, as DNA: TGTGCCACCAGCAGAGATTCCGGTTCCTATGGCTACACCTTC. The rearrangement uses TRBV15 and TRBJ1-2; no clear D gene. The V gene's germline CDR1 is LNHNV and CDR2 YYDKDF (reference sequence). Trimming shortened V by 0 bases and J by 4 bases, and 9 bases separated the two germline ends. The length of the CDR3 is 14 residues. Full variable domain (remainder filled in from reference TRBV15 and TRBJ1-2): DAMVIQNPRYQVTQFGKPVTLSCSQTLNHNVMYWYQQKSSQAPKLLFHYYDKDFNNEADTPDNFQSRRPNTSFCFLDIRSPGLGDTAMYLCATSRDSGSYGYTFGSGTRLTVV.

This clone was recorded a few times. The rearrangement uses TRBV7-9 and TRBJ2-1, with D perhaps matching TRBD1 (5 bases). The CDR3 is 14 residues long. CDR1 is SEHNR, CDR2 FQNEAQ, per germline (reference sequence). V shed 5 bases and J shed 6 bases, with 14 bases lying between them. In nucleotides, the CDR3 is TGTGCCAGCAGCGTCCCCTGGGGCAGCAATGAGCAGTTCTTC. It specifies CASSVPWGSNEQFF. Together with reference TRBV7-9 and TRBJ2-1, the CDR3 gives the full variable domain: DTGVSQNPRHKITKRGQNVTFRCDPISEHNRLYWYRQTLGQGPEFLTYFQNEAQLEKSRLLSDRFSAERPKGSFSTLEIQRTEQGDSAMYLCASSVPWGSNEQFFGPGTRLTVL.

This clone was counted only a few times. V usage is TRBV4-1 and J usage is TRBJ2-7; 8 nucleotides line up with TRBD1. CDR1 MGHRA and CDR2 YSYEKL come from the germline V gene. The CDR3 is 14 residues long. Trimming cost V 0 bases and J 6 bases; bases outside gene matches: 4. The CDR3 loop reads CASSQEGRGREQYF. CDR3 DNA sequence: TGCGCCAGCAGCCAAGAAGGCAGGGGGCGCGAGCAGTACTTC.

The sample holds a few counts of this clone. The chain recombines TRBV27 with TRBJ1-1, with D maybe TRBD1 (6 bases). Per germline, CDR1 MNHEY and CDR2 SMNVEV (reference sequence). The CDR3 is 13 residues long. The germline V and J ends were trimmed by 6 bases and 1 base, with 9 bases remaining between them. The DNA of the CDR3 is TGTGCCAGCAGGGCGACAGGGAACACTGAAGCTTTCTTT. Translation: CASRATGNTEAFF.

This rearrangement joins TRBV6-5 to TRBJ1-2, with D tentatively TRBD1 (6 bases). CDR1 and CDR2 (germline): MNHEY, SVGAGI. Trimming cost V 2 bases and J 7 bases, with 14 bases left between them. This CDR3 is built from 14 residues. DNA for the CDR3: TGTGCCAGCAGTTACCGGGGAACAGGGCTTGGCTACACCTTC. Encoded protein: CASSYRGTGLGYTF.

For the CDR3, the DNA is TGCAGCGCTAAGCAGCAGGGCGGGAATTACGAGCAGTACTTC. The encoded protein is CSAKQQGGNYEQYF. The V gene is TRBV29-1, the J gene TRBJ2-7; TRBD2 might be the D (6 bases). V dropped 7 bases and J dropped 4 bases, with 20 bases sitting between them. CDR3 length equals 14 residues. Germline values: CDR1 SQVTM, CDR2 ANQGSEA.

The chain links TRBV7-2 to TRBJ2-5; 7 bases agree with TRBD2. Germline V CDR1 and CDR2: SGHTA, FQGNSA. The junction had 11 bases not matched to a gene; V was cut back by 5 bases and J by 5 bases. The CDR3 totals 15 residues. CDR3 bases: TGTGCCAGCAGCGGGGGGGGATGGTATACGGAGACCCAGTACTTC. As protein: CASSGGGWYTETQYF.

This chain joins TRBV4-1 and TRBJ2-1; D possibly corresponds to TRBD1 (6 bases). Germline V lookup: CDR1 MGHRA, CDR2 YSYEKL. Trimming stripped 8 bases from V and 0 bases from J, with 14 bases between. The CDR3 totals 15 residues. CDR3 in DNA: TGCGCCAGCGGGACACCAGTTAGCTCCTACAATGAGCAGTTCTTC. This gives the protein CASGTPVSSYNEQFF.

This CDR3 reads CASGGGPEAFF. The CDR3 DNA reads as TGTGCCAGCGGCGGGGGGCCTGAAGCTTTCTTT. The gene calls are TRBV21-1 and TRBJ1-1. TRBV21-1 is an annotated pseudogene. This CDR3 is built from 11 residues.

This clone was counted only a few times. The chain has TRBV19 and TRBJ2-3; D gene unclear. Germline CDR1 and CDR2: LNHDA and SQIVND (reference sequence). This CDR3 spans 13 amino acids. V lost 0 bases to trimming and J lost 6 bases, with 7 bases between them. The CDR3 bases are TGTGCCAGTAGTATAGAGTCCGGGGATACGCAGTATTTT. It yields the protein CASSIESGDTQYF.

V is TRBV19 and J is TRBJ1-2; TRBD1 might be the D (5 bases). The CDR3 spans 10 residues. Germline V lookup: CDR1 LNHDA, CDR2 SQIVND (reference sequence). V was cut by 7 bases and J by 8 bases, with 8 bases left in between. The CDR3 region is CASTGNGYTF. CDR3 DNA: TGTGCCAGTACAGGGAACGGCTACACCTTC.

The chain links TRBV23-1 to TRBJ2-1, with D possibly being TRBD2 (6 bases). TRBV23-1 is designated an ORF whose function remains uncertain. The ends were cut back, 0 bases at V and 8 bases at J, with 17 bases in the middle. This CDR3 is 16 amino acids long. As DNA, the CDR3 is TGCGCCAGCAGTCAATCCGAGGCGGGGTCCGGGTATGAGCAGTTCTTC. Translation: CASSQSEAGSGYEQFF.